This T cell receptor (beta chain) is drawn from a study of OX40 agonist ivuxolimab in advanced cancers. Sequenced by immunoSEQ multiplex PCR; TCRdb stores in-frame clones only, minus some. This table holds under 45,000 clones, nearly 75% found once. Study-wide points: Clonal expansion was among the lowest in partial responders at 0.1-3.0 mg/kg, especially CD8+. Blood T cells, both CD4+ and CD8+, expanded clonally by week 6 at 0.1 to 3.0 mg/kg.

The CDR3 is 10 amino acids. Comments on this clone: Its antigen is currently unknown.

The origin of this receptor is an adult with an advanced solid tumor such as melanoma, head and neck, liver or kidney cancer. The rearrangement joins TRBV21-1 to TRBJ2-7; the D segment call TRBD1 is taken from the table without a DNA check. TRBV21-1 is described as a pseudogene. The input for sequencing was CD4+ or CD8+ T cells sorted from blood, taken in a trial of the OX40 agonist ivuxolimab. The CDR3 DNA is TGTGCCCAAGGGGCTTACGAGCAGTACTTC. It codes for CAQGAYEQYF.